The 26 T cell receptor beta chains in this list originate from one sample, sequenced in a study of T cells after yellow fever vaccination. One entry per CDR3 protein, called by TCRdb with MiXCR from the 5' RACE reads. The table shows some 350,000 distinct CDR3 sequences, with roughly 4.3% occurring only once. This sample comprised PBMCs, obtained 5 days after the yellow fever booster vaccination. The receptors were gathered from a man aged 18 to 30 who received the YFV17D yellow fever vaccine.

This clonotype was seen more than once but under ten times. This rearrangement joins TRBV10-3 to TRBJ2-6; 7 bases line up with TRBD1. Germline assignment: CDR1 ENHRY and CDR2 SYGVKD. The ends lost 2 bases at V and 0 bases at J; junction bases unmatched: 1. The CDR3 totals 16 residues. The CDR3 here is CAISEGTASGANVLTF. The CDR3 coding sequence is TGTGCCATCAGTGAGGGGACAGCCTCTGGGGCCAACGTCCTGACTTTC.

V and J are TRBV3-1 and TRBJ2-7; TRBD2 aligns across 7 bases. Trimming removed 4 bases from V and 1 base from J; junction bases left unmatched: 7. CDR1 and CDR2 from the germline V gene are LGHDT and YNNKEL (reference sequence). This CDR3 has 15 residues. The CDR3 is CASSLGGSTSYEQYF. Written as DNA, the CDR3 is TGTGCCAGCAGCCTGGGGGGGTCAACTTCCTACGAGCAGTACTTC.

This clonotype was picked up a small number of times. The chain combines TRBV5-1 with TRBJ2-3, with 8 bases lining up with TRBD2. Looked up from germline, CDR1 is SGHRS and CDR2 is YFSETQ. J was trimmed by 2 bases and V by 4 bases; bases with no gene match: 9. This CDR3 contains 16 residues. Here the CDR3 reads CASSPEILADTDTQYF. In DNA, the CDR3 is TGCGCCAGCAGCCCGGAGATACTAGCGGACACAGATACGCAGTATTTT.

There are many counts of this clonotype. The chain uses TRBV12-3 or TRBV12-4 and TRBJ2-6, with TRBD2 matching over 9 bases. The CDR3 runs to 18 residues. V gave up 3 bases and J gave up 0 bases; unmatched junction bases: 6. As DNA, the CDR3 is TGTGCCAGCAGTTTGCGGGGGGGGTCGATCTCTGGGGCCAACGTCCTGACTTTC. Its protein product is CASSLRGGSISGANVLTF.

This clonotype occurred many times. This chain uses TRBV11-1 with TRBJ2-1; the D is unclear. CDR1 is SGHAT and CDR2 is FQDESV in the germline V gene (reference sequence). The CDR3 contains 12 residues. With 5 bases removed from V and 5 bases from J, the gap between germline ends came to 7 bases. CDR3 protein: CASSRGDNEQFF. The DNA of the CDR3 is TGTGCCAGCAGCCGAGGAGACAATGAGCAGTTCTTC.

This clonotype was picked up many times. The chain joins TRBV20-1 to TRBJ2-7; the D gene is possibly TRBD1 (5 bases). The V gene's germline CDR1 is DFQATT and CDR2 SNEGSKA (reference sequence). Trimming stripped 0 bases from V and 3 bases from J, with 12 bases between. The CDR3 extends over 14 amino acids. The CDR3 region is CSARDTRVLYEQYF. CDR3 nucleotide sequence: TGCAGTGCTAGAGATACCAGGGTCCTCTACGAGCAGTACTTC.

This clonotype was found a few times. The chain combines TRBV11-2 with TRBJ2-3; no firm D call. The germline CDR1 and CDR2 sequences are SGHAT and FQNNGV. CDR3 length: 14 residues. V was shortened by 4 bases and J by 2 bases, with 10 bases between the two germline ends. The CDR3 DNA reads TGTGCCAGCAGCTCTACGGCCTACACAGATACGCAGTATTTT. Translating it yields CASSSTAYTDTQYF.

The gene calls are TRBV24-1 and TRBJ2-3, with 8 bases that match TRBD1. Germline-derived CDR1 and CDR2 are KGHDR and SFDVKD. With 1 base clipped from V and 0 bases from J, the junction kept 5 bases outside the gene matches. The CDR3 loop spans 17 amino acids. CDR3 sequence (DNA): TGTGCCACCAGTGATTTTTCAGGGGGCTTGAGCACAGATACGCAGTATTTT. Amino acids: CATSDFSGGLSTDTQYF.

This chain uses TRBV20-1 with TRBJ2-7; D is unclear. V was pared by 2 bases and J by 3 bases, with 5 bases between. The CDR3 is made up of 11 amino acids. The germline CDR1 and CDR2 sequences are DFQATT and SNEGSKA (reference sequence). CDR3 region: CSARIYYEQYV. DNA of the CDR3: TGCAGTGCTAGAATATACTACGAGCAGTACGTC.

This clonotype was recorded at least ten times. The chain is built from TRBV7-9 and TRBJ2-4; D is possibly TRBD2 (5 bases). The CDR3 is 15 amino acids. The V end lost 3 bases, the J end lost 0 bases, and 9 bases lay between the germline ends. Germline V CDR1 and CDR2: SEHNR, FQNEAQ (reference sequence). In nucleotides, the CDR3 is TGTGCCAGCAGCTTGGGAGAGGTAGCCAAAAACATTCAGTACTTC. Translating it yields CASSLGEVAKNIQYF.

The chain links TRBV7-2 to TRBJ1-2; D might be TRBD1 (6 bases). This CDR3 region has 15 residues. Germline V lookup: CDR1 SGHTA, CDR2 FQGNSA. V was trimmed by 6 bases and J by 8 bases, leaving 22 bases between them. In nucleotides, the CDR3 is TGTGCCAGCAGTCCCCACCCGGGGGCGCTCGACGGCTACACCTTC. Its translation: CASSPHPGALDGYTF.

This clonotype was picked up a small number of times. V and J are TRBV4-2 and TRBJ1-1; D unresolved. CDR1 is LGHNA, CDR2 YNFKEQ, per germline. Trimming stripped 3 bases from V and 4 bases from J, with 12 bases between. CDR3 size: 14 residues. In DNA form, the CDR3 reads TGTGCCAGCAGCCACCAATTGGATCCCACTGAAGCTTTCTTT. This codes for CASSHQLDPTEAFF.

In its sample, this clonotype was seen many times. V is TRBV6-6 and J is TRBJ2-7; D gene uncertain. Germline lookup yields CDR1 MNHNY and CDR2 SVGAGI (reference sequence). Between the trimmed V and J ends, which lost 2 bases and 7 bases, there was a span of 6 bases. This CDR3 has 11 residues. CDR3 bases: TGTGCCAGCAGTTACGGCCAGGAGCAGTACGTC. Its translation is CASSYGQEQYV.

V and J are TRBV5-1 and TRBJ1-1; no reliable D call. Trimming took off 3 bases at V and 1 base at J, with 13 bases between the two ends. The CDR3 totals 15 residues. Germline lookup yields CDR1 SGHRS and CDR2 YFSETQ. The CDR3 DNA sequence: TGCGCCAGCAGCTGGCAATCGGGAGGGAACACTGAAGCTTTCTTT. Protein product: CASSWQSGGNTEAFF.

This clonotype showed up many times. The genes are TRBV5-1 and TRBJ2-7; D perhaps matches TRBD1 (6 bases). The CDR3 consists of 14 residues. V shed 4 bases and J shed 7 bases, with 18 bases lying between them. Germline V gives CDR1 SGHRS, CDR2 YFSETQ. CDR3 sequence: CASSPWGRSGEQYV. CDR3 DNA sequence: TGCGCCAGCAGCCCCTGGGGGCGTTCGGGGGAGCAGTACGTC.

The chain combines TRBV20-1 with TRBJ1-3; possible D gene TRBD1, 5 bases. Trimming stripped 3 bases from V and 0 bases from J, with 12 bases between. The germline V gene encodes CDR1 DFQATT and CDR2 SNEGSKA (reference sequence). The CDR3 covers 15 residues. The CDR3 protein is CSARGGPNSGNTIYF. The CDR3 DNA is TGCAGTGCTAGGGGGGGACCGAACTCTGGAAACACCATATATTTT.

The chain combines TRBV21-1 with TRBJ2-7; TRBD2, as called in the table, went unchecked against the DNA. TRBV21-1 is tagged as a pseudogene. The CDR3 totals 14 residues. In DNA, the CDR3 is TGTGCCAGCGGGCAGTTTTGGGCCCCCTACGAGCAGTACGTC. It is translated as CASGQFWAPYEQYV.

This chain joins TRBV5-1 and TRBJ2-5; 8 bases are a match to TRBD1. Looked up from germline, CDR1 is SGHRS and CDR2 is YFSETQ. This CDR3 region has 16 residues. V trimming: 8 bases; J trimming: 2 bases; junction bases outside the gene matches: 14. CDR3 in DNA: TGCGCCAGTCACCTAGGACAGGGTTTTAGACAAGAGACCCAGTACTTC. Its protein product is CASHLGQGFRQETQYF.

This clonotype was detected many times. The CDR3 DNA sequence: TGTGCCAGCAGCGCCGGACAGGGGGCCCCTGCCCAGCATTTT. Its protein product is CASSAGQGAPAQHF. This chain connects TRBV7-9 to TRBJ1-5; TRBD1 aligns across 11 bases. CDR3 length equals 14 residues. Germline V lookup: CDR1 SEHNR, CDR2 FQNEAQ (reference sequence). V dropped 5 bases and J dropped 11; count of bases not matched to a gene: 8.

Ten or more counts support this clonotype. V and J are TRBV3-1 and TRBJ2-1; tentatively, D is TRBD1 (6 bases). V was cut by 9 bases and J by 10 bases, with 19 bases left in between. This CDR3 has 13 amino acids. Germline V gene data show CDR1 as LGHDT and CDR2 as YNNKEL (reference sequence). CDR3 region: CASSGVGAGEQFF. In DNA form, the CDR3 reads TGTGCCAGTTCCGGGGTGGGGGCAGGAGAGCAGTTCTTC.

The rearrangement joins TRBV7-2 to TRBJ1-2; D gene uncertain. The CDR3 loop spans 15 amino acids. Germline V CDR1 and CDR2: SGHTA, FQGNSA. Deletions cut 4 bases from V and 1 base from J, with 13 bases between. The DNA for the CDR3 is TGTGCCAGCAGCTACGACACAACAATTAACTATGGCTACACCTTC. It codes for CASSYDTTINYGYTF.

The rearrangement joins TRBV19 to TRBJ1-5; D uncertain. Germline CDR1 and CDR2: LNHDA and SQIVND (reference sequence). This CDR3 contains 15 residues. V lost 7 bases and J 0 bases, leaving 13 bases between the germline ends. The CDR3 region has the DNA TGTGCCAGTACCCCCTTGAAGGGTAGCAATCAGCCCCAGCATTTT. Its translation: CASTPLKGSNQPQHF. The full variable domain, its missing parts supplied by reference TRBV19 and TRBJ1-5, is DGGITQSPKYLFRKEGQNVTLSCEQNLNHDAMYWYRQDPGQGLRLIYYSQIVNDFQKGDIAEGYSVSREKKESFPLTVTSAQKNPTAFYLCASTPLKGSNQPQHFGDGTRLSIL.

This clonotype came up a few times. This rearrangement joins TRBV11-2 to TRBJ2-3; 8 nucleotides match TRBD2. With 3 bases clipped from V and 4 bases from J, the junction kept 9 bases outside the gene matches. From germline, CDR1 is SGHAT and CDR2 FQNNGV. CDR3 length: 16 amino acids. CDR3 in amino acids: CASSFNWAGGSDTQYF. CDR3 nucleotides: TGTGCCAGCAGCTTTAATTGGGCGGGGGGTTCAGATACGCAGTATTTT.

The V gene is TRBV5-1, the J gene TRBJ2-4; D is possibly TRBD1 (5 bases). Germline-derived CDR1 and CDR2 are SGHRS and YFSETQ. CDR3 length: 16 residues. V lost 0 bases, J lost 6 bases, and 16 bases lay in between. The CDR3 region has the DNA TGCGCCAGCAGCTTGGCCGGCTCAGGGAATATAAACATTCAGTACTTC. It yields the protein CASSLAGSGNINIQYF.

The rearrangement links TRBV4-3 to TRBJ1-2; 7 positions agree with TRBD1. The junction had 11 bases not matched to a gene; V was cut back by 4 bases and J by 6 bases. This CDR3 is built from 15 residues. Per the germline V gene, CDR1 is LGHNA and CDR2 is YSLEER. CDR3 nucleotide sequence: TGCGCCAGCAGCCTGATTGGACAGGTGTTCAATGGCTACACCTTC. Translating it yields CASSLIGQVFNGYTF.

V usage is TRBV7-8 and J usage is TRBJ1-1, with D tentatively TRBD1 (5 bases). The germline gives CDR1 SGHVS, CDR2 FQNEAQ. The CDR3 has 12 residues. Trimming removed 2 bases at V and 11 bases at J, with 12 bases between. Written as DNA, the CDR3 is TGTGCCAGCAGCTTATCCCAGGGCTGGGCTTTCTTT. It codes for CASSLSQGWAFF.